This paragraph covers one T cell receptor (beta chain) sequence. Its binding antigen is unknown. Base qualities are not recorded, but no much larger clone differs from it by a single base. The germline V gene sets CDR1 to MGHDK and CDR2 to SYGVNS. The V and J ends are trimmed by 3 bases and 6 bases, leaving 18 bases between them. Counted from cysteine to phenylalanine, this CDR3 has 16 amino acids. Only the CDR3 DNA is retained, 48 bases long and in frame from the first base. This sample is drawn from a study of blood T cells in healthy people across ages (dated by TCRdb to the mid-2010s). Looking at the study overall: In model experiments, template switching captured about one uniquely barcoded TCR beta cDNA molecule for every two T cells. To track age-related changes in TCR beta repertoire diversity, the study relied on deep sequencing normalized with unique cDNA molecular identifiers. Donors were grouped into four age groups: young (average approximately 15 years), middle-aged (39), aged (about 59) and long-lived (around 80). To avoid experimental bias, donors of different ages were distributed randomly across sequencing lanes. For two donors (one aged 18 to 30 and one aged 80 or older), the study analyzed two additional independent replicas of 1 million unique cDNA reads from the same blood draw. Study-wide conclusions, independent of this receptor: The long-lived group showed more naive CD4+ T cells, fewer expanded clones and increased TCR diversity than the aged group, suggesting age selection. Since profiling was done on bulk unsorted PBMCs, naive and antigen-experienced compartments could not be conclusively compared. Because donor CMV infection status was unknown, age-related changes in expanded clonotypes were potentially confounded. Estimates of total diversity based on one million sequenced T cells were regarded as lower bounds and as underestimates. As age increased, observed TCR beta diversity per million T cells dropped in a roughly linear way, and a significant reduction was already evident by age approximately 40. Observed TCR beta diversity correlated strongly with the percentage of naive T cells measured by flow cytometry.

Systemically healthy Caucasian individuals from Russia, approximately 39 in total and aged about 6 to 100 years, were included as donors. Ten milliliters of peripheral blood were drawn from each donor into EDTA-treated Vacutainer tubes. Ficoll-Paque density-gradient centrifugation was used to isolate PBMCs, with at least 6.5 million obtained per sample. Trizol reagent was used to extract total RNA from the PBMCs, yielding at least 5.5 micrograms per sample. For every donor, an aliquot of PBMCs went through flow cytometry to measure the percentages of naive CD45RAhigh/CD27high T cells. Library construction relied on 5' RACE. The data were produced on an Illumina HiSeq 2500. A second PCR of about 6 to 12 cycles was run with a J-beta primer mix and a sample-barcoded 5' primer. A template-switch 5' adaptor carrying 12 random nucleotides introduced a unique molecular identifier onto each TCR beta cDNA molecule. At least 2.5 million CDR3-containing paired-end reads were obtained from each sample. All of the RNA was converted into first-strand cDNA using the Mint cDNA synthesis kit, with a TRBC-specific oligonucleotide serving as the primer. Following uracil-DNA glycosylase treatment, a first 18-cycle PCR with universal primers M1SS and BC2_uni_R was performed on all cDNA. As for how the authors treated the data: Normalization of each sample was performed by random selection of 1 million high-quality reads, each carrying a distinct molecular identifier. Instead of being binned into consensus sequences, reads with shared molecular identifiers were discarded. CDR3 identification, clonotype clustering and error correction used MiTCR with a Q25 quality threshold and the strictest error-elimination algorithm. A nonparametric unseen species model with Euler transformation was used to estimate lower-bound total TCR beta diversity. Using fastp at Q25 and MiXCR, TCRdb reprocessed the public reads and kept productive beta chains. Rows are unified per CDR3 protein, each entry keeping the most common DNA and genes. The V and J calls and clone size come from TCRdb's table, not from the authors' own analysis. This sample has 650,000 to 900,000 distinct CDR3 sequences in its table, and approximately 67% of those were observed once. The leading ten clones occupy roughly a quarter of the sample.

The sequencing input was blood. This sequence uses TRBV25-1 and TRBJ1-5; matching of 5 bases hints at TRBD1 as the D gene. The clonotype originates from a man aged 25-45 years in good health. The CDR3 region has the sequence CASSDSTGTNSQPQHF. The sequenced DNA is TGTGCCAGCAGTGACAGTACAGGTACCAATTCTCAGCCCCAGCATTTT.